This is a list of T cell receptor beta chains from one sample in a study of human T cells and chemical hapten exposure. Each CDR3 protein is one row after TCRdb ran MiXCR on the RACE reads. The profile shows 80,000 to 95,000 distinct CDR3 sequences, approximately 10% of them singletons. The sequenced sample was whole blood, obtained in connection with sensitization to the hapten diphenylcyclopropenone (DPC). The receptors were gathered from a man between 40 and 49 years old with alopecia areata. Some clones in this sample may be carry-over from other donors' samples. Each CDR3 is given with its conserved first and last residue. Fields, in order: D gene, clone size, V gene, J gene, CDR3 protein, CDR3 DNA. A D gene is named only where the DNA matches it firmly. The size entry is marked missing in some rows and otherwise reads once, few, many or a size class.

D gene: NA
clone size: NA
V gene: TRBV12-3/TRBV12-4
J gene: TRBJ2-1
CDR3 protein: CARQRLVPNEQFF
CDR3 DNA: TGTGCCAGACAACGACTAGTTCCTAATGAGCAGTTCTTC

D gene: NA
clone size: NA
V gene: TRBV29-1
J gene: TRBJ1-2
CDR3 protein: CSVETDNYGYTF
CDR3 DNA: TGCAGCGTTGAAACAGATAACTATGGCTACACCTTC

D gene: NA
clone size: few
V gene: TRBV6-5
J gene: TRBJ1-1
CDR3 protein: CASRIRLQGTTEAFF
CDR3 DNA: TGTGCCAGCAGGATCCGACTCCAGGGGACCACTGAAGCTTTCTTT

D gene: TRBD1
clone size: many
V gene: TRBV7-9
J gene: TRBJ2-5
CDR3 protein: CASSLIQGETQYF
CDR3 DNA: TGTGCCAGCAGCTTAATACAGGGGGAGACCCAGTACTTC

D gene: TRBD2
clone size: NA
V gene: TRBV4-2
J gene: TRBJ2-2
CDR3 protein: CASSQERFLGLAVQTGELFF
CDR3 DNA: TGTGCCAGCAGCCAAGAGAGGTTTCTTGGACTAGCGGTTCAGACCGGGGAGCTGTTTTTT

D gene: NA
clone size: NA
V gene: TRBV27
J gene: TRBJ2-6
CDR3 protein: CASSSLIPAGANVLTF
CDR3 DNA: TGTGCCAGCAGTTCCCTAATACCTGCTGGGGCCAACGTCCTGACTTTC

D gene: TRBD1
clone size: many
V gene: TRBV7-3
J gene: TRBJ1-1
CDR3 protein: CASSLTGGARTEAFF
CDR3 DNA: TGTGCCAGCAGCCTCACAGGGGGCGCAAGGACTGAAGCTTTCTTT

D gene: NA
clone size: NA
V gene: TRBV5-1
J gene: TRBJ2-7
CDR3 protein: CASSLGATDGYEQYF
CDR3 DNA: TGCGCCAGCAGCCTCGGGGCAACAGACGGTTACGAGCAGTACTTC

D gene: TRBD1
clone size: NA
V gene: TRBV7-7
J gene: TRBJ2-3
CDR3 protein: CASSLDRGDTQYF
CDR3 DNA: TGTGCTAGCAGCTTAGACAGGGGAGATACGCAGTATTTT

D gene: NA
clone size: NA
V gene: TRBV27
J gene: TRBJ2-1
CDR3 protein: CASSLRGLSYNEQFF
CDR3 DNA: TGTGCCAGCAGTTTACGGGGACTGTCCTACAATGAGCAGTTCTTC

D gene: NA
clone size: few
V gene: TRBV11-2
J gene: TRBJ1-4
CDR3 protein: CASSLVFNSPARELFF
CDR3 DNA: TGTGCCAGCAGCTTAGTATTCAACAGCCCCGCCAGGGAACTGTTTTTT

D gene: NA
clone size: few
V gene: TRBV19
J gene: TRBJ1-2
CDR3 protein: CASGVLANYGYTF
CDR3 DNA: TGTGCCAGCGGTGTTCTGGCTAACTATGGCTACACCTTC

D gene: NA
clone size: NA
V gene: TRBV6-1
J gene: TRBJ2-3
CDR3 protein: CASTQGLKSDTQYF
CDR3 DNA: TGTGCCAGCACCCAAGGGCTTAAGTCAGATACGCAGTATTTT

D gene: TRBD1
clone size: few
V gene: TRBV7-2
J gene: TRBJ2-3
CDR3 protein: CASSLGGGQGASDTQYF
CDR3 DNA: TGTGCCAGCAGCTTAGGCGGTGGACAGGGGGCATCAGATACGCAGTATTTT

D gene: TRBD1
clone size: few
V gene: TRBV5-6
J gene: TRBJ2-5
CDR3 protein: CASSEMGQGRETQYF
CDR3 DNA: TGTGCCAGCAGCGAGATGGGACAGGGGAGAGAGACCCAGTACTTC

D gene: NA
clone size: NA
V gene: TRBV19
J gene: TRBJ2-6
CDR3 protein: CASRGGMAGANVLTF
CDR3 DNA: TGTGCCAGCAGGGGGGGAATGGCTGGGGCCAACGTCCTGACTTTC

D gene: TRBD2
clone size: few
V gene: TRBV20-1
J gene: TRBJ2-5
CDR3 protein: CSARRGPGLGAETQYF
CDR3 DNA: TGCAGTGCTAGAAGGGGACCGGGACTAGGAGCAGAGACCCAGTACTTC

D gene: NA
clone size: NA
V gene: TRBV29-1
J gene: TRBJ1-4
CDR3 protein: CSVEAGRDEKLFF
CDR3 DNA: TGCAGCGTTGAGGCAGGCAGAGATGAAAAACTGTTTTTT

D gene: NA
clone size: few
V gene: TRBV12-3/TRBV12-4
J gene: TRBJ1-1
CDR3 protein: CATIGAMNTEAFF
CDR3 DNA: TGTGCCACTATAGGGGCCATGAACACTGAAGCTTTCTTT

D gene: NA
clone size: few
V gene: TRBV14
J gene: TRBJ1-2
CDR3 protein: CASSQSSRDYGYTF
CDR3 DNA: TGTGCCAGCAGCCAAAGTTCTAGGGATTATGGCTACACCTTC